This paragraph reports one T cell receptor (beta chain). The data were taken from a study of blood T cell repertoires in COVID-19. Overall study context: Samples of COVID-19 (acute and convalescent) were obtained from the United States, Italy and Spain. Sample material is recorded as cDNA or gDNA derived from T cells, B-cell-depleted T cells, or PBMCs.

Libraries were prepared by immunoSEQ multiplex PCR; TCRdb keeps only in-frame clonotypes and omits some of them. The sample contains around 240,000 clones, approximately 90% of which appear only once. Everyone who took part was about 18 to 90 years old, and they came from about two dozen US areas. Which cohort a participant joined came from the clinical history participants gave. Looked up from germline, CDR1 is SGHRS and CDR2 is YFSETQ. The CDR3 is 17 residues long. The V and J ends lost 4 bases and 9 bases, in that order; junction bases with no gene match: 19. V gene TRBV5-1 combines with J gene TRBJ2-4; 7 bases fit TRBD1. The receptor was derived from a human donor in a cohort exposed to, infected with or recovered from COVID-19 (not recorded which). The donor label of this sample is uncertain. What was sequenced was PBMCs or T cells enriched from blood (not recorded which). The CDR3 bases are TGCGCCAGCAGCGGGGACAGTGGATGGGCTACCAGGGGCATTCAGTACTTC. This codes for CASSGDSGWATRGIQYF. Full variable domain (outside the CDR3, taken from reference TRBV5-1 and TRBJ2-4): KAGVTQTPRYLIKTRGQQVTLSCSPISGHRSVSWYQQTPGQGLQFLFEYFSETQRNKGNFPGRFSGRQFSNSRSEMNVSTLELGDSALYLCASSGDSGWATRGIQYFGAGTRLSVL.